This T cell receptor beta chain was sequenced for a study of blood T cell repertoires in COVID-19. Profiling relied on immunoSEQ multiplex PCR, and the TCRdb table lists in-frame clones only, not all of them. Of over 300,000 clones listed, around 90% are singletons. The CDR3 sequence is 14 residues long. CDR1 ENHRY and CDR2 SYGVKD come from the germline V gene. Trimming pared 10 bases from V and 2 bases from J, leaving 17 bases between. The TCR comes from a young woman who had recovered from COVID-19. The sequenced sample was PBMCs or T cells enriched from blood (not recorded which). This chain connects TRBV10-3 to TRBJ1-1, with TRBD1 as a possible D gene (6 bases). The CDR3 is CATEDRDTNTEAFF. CDR3 coding DNA: TGTGCCACCGAAGACCGGGACACAAACACTGAAGCTTTCTTT.